This T cell receptor (beta chain) came from a study of T cells in localized non-small cell lung cancer (dated by TCRdb to 2019 to 2021). A note on the overall study: Comparing tumors with uninvolved tumor-adjacent lungs, the study looked at the T cell repertoires of 220 or so patients with early-stage NSCLC. NSCLC patients had a mean age of around 70 years, and 129 were male and some 98 female. The cohort comprised roughly 240 treatment-naïve NSCLC patients with resected, localized lung tumors.

Broader findings and caveats from the paper: Uninvolved tumor-adjacent lung showed the highest T cell clonality, higher than tumor, which suggests more focused antigenic responses in the uninvolved tumor-adjacent lung. Longer overall survival was associated with higher blood T cell density, whereas shorter survival was associated with higher adjacent-lung clonality. Because multi-region sequencing of the tumors was not done, intratumor heterogeneity could not be ruled out. Of the top 100 tumor clones, a median of around 57 were detected in paired uninvolved adjacent lung; under 35 were also among that lung's top 100. Because of the exploratory design, TCR variables were selected using unadjusted p-values without false-discovery rate correction.

The immunoSEQ Assay was used to sequence TCR beta CDR3 regions from DNA. On the study's bioinformatics: T cell density was computed as TCR beta template counts normalized to usable DNA estimated by amplifying housekeeping genes. Using the preseqR package, richness was estimated by extrapolating to 120,000 templates for tissue samples and 400,000 templates for PBMC samples. Clonality was calculated as one minus Pielou's evenness. Tissue-enriched TCRs were identified by differential abundance testing using productive amino-acid clonotypes, minimum total count 5 and alpha 0.1. The Jaccard Index and the Morisita Overlap Index were used to measure how much the repertoires overlapped between compartments. GLIPH grouped TCR beta CDR3s together with public tetramer-defined viral CDR3s, and a viral motif had to include at least three viral sequences and show V-gene enrichment. Drawn from immuneACCESS, this table holds only the in-frame rearrangements with V and J called that TCRdb kept. Clones are partly lost; checked studies trace under half to an unresolved V gene and leave the rest unexplained. V and J calls and clone size follow that table, whereas D and trimming were derived from the DNA. In all, the sample holds 2,500 or so clones, and approximately 24% of those were seen once. The leading ten clones occupy 7% to 10% of the sample.

At diagnosis, peripheral blood, uninvolved tumor-adjacent lung and tumor were collected and were preserved as a mix of fresh-frozen and FFPE material. To note about this clone: The antigen this receptor binds is unknown. Base qualities were left out, and no much larger clone turns up one base away.

CDR1 SGHNT and CDR2 YENEEA were looked up in the germline V gene. The CDR3 contains 16 residues, cysteine and phenylalanine counted. Here the CDR3 DNA is all that survives: 48 bases in frame from base 1. Trimmed from V: 6 bases; trimmed from J: 2 bases; junction bases lacking a gene match: 8. This sequence uses TRBV11-3 and TRBJ2-5, with 11 junctional bases fitting TRBD2. The receptor's source is a male donor older than 55 with stage II squamous cell lung carcinoma. Source: lung tumor tissue, taken before any cancer treatment. In nucleotides, the sequence is TGTGCCAGCAGTACCACTAGCGGGGGCCGGCAAGAGACCCAGTACTTC. Its protein product is CASSTTSGGRQETQYF.